The rows below give T cell receptor beta chains drawn from one sample of a study of OX40 agonist ivuxolimab in advanced cancers. Clones were read by immunoSEQ multiplex PCR, and TCRdb kept only the in-frame ones, dropping some. Of tens of thousands of clones listed, roughly 89% are singletons. The sample was CD4+ or CD8+ T cells sorted from blood, taken in a trial of the OX40 agonist ivuxolimab. The receptors derive from an adult with an advanced solid tumor such as melanoma, head and neck, liver or kidney cancer. CDR3s include the opening cysteine and the closing phenylalanine or tryptophan. Each record gives: J gene, clone size, V gene, D gene, CDR3 DNA, CDR3 protein. The D gene is left open where the match is weak. A row's size may be missing; if present it is once, few, many or a size class.

>TRBJ1-1|once|TRBV9|TRBD1
TGTGCCAGCAGCTCTTCAGGGGGGGTGTTCACTGAAGCTTTCTTT
CASSSSGGVFTEAFF
>TRBJ2-3|.|TRBV7-2|TRBD2
TGTGCCAGCAACCGACTAGCCGGTGGTGCAGATACGCAGTATTTT
CASNRLAGGADTQYF
>TRBJ2-7|.|TRBV10-3|TRBD1
TGTGCCATCAACACCGGGACAGGGGATAGCTCCTACGAGCAGTACTTC
CAINTGTGDSSYEQYF
>TRBJ2-4|.|TRBV5-8|.
TGTGCCAGCAGCTTGACAGGAGCCAAAAACATTCAGTACTTC
CASSLTGAKNIQYF
>TRBJ2-7|few|TRBV28|TRBD1
TGTGCCGCCCGGACAGGGGAGGGCGAGCAGTACTTC
CAARTGEGEQYF
>TRBJ2-7|.|TRBV6-5|.
TGTGCCAGCAGCCCCAGGGACACTTCCTACGAGCAGTACTTC
CASSPRDTSYEQYF
>TRBJ2-3|.|TRBV4-2|TRBD2
TGTGCCAGCAGCCAAGGGACTAGCGGGGGGGCCAGAGATACGCAGTATTTT
CASSQGTSGGARDTQYF
>TRBJ1-1|once|TRBV21-1|.
TGTGCCAGCAGCAAACCACCCGGGGTCGTCGGCACTGAAGCTTTCTTT
CASSKPPGVVGTEAFF
>TRBJ2-3|.|TRBV19|.
TGTGCCAGTAGTAATGTTGGGGGCACAGATACGCAGTATTTT
CASSNVGGTDTQYF
>TRBJ1-2|.|TRBV28|.
TGTGCCAGCAGTTTGCGGGGTTTAGGCGGCTACACCTTC
CASSLRGLGGYTF
>TRBJ2-3|.|TRBV10-3|TRBD2
TGTGCCATCAGTGCCCCCGGGACTAGCACGGATACGCAGTATTTT
CAISAPGTSTDTQYF
>TRBJ2-1|.|TRBV2|TRBD2
TGTGCCAGCAGGGCTACCGGGACTAGCAATGAGCAGTTCTTC
CASRATGTSNEQFF
>TRBJ1-5|.|TRBV19|TRBD1
TGTGCCAGTAGCTTGACAGGGCTTAGCAATCAGCCCCAGCATTTT
CASSLTGLSNQPQHF
>TRBJ2-3|.|TRBV5-8|.
TGTGCCAGCAGCATAGGCAGGGGCCCCGGGGATACGCAGTATTTT
CASSIGRGPGDTQYF
>TRBJ1-1|.|TRBV14|.
TGTGCCAGCAGCCAGGGGCCTGGGGGCACTGAAGCTTTCTTT
CASSQGPGGTEAFF
>TRBJ2-2|.|TRBV11-3|TRBD2
TGTGCCAGCAGCTCAACCCGGGAGGCCGGGGAGCTGTTTTTT
CASSSTREAGELFF
>TRBJ2-2|.|TRBV7-2|TRBD1
TGTGCCAGCAGCCGGGGACAGGGAGGCACCGGGGAGCTGTTTTTT
CASSRGQGGTGELFF
>TRBJ1-1|.|TRBV29-1|.
TGCAGCGTTGGGGCAGCGAACACTGAAGCTTTCTTT
CSVGAANTEAFF
>TRBJ1-4|once|TRBV19|.
TGTGCCAGTAGGTACGGATCTAATGAAAAACTGTTTTTT
CASRYGSNEKLFF
>TRBJ2-5|.|TRBV9|.
TGTGCCAGCAGCATACAGGGACTAGAGACCCAGTACTTC
CASSIQGLETQYF
>TRBJ1-6|.|TRBV18|.
TGTGCCAGCTCACAGGGCGCCGACTATAATTCACCCCTCCACTTT
CASSQGADYNSPLHF
>TRBJ1-4|.|TRBV5-1|.
TGCGCCAGCAGCTGGGGATCTACTAATGAAAAACTGTTTTTT
CASSWGSTNEKLFF
>TRBJ2-1|.|TRBV7-9|TRBD2
TGTGCCAGCAGGATGCGAGCCGGGGGGGATAATGAGCAGTTCTTC
CASRMRAGGDNEQFF
>TRBJ2-2|.|TRBV29-1|.
TGCAGCGTCTCGGGAGTAGTAACCGGGGAGCTGTTTTTT
CSVSGVVTGELFF
>TRBJ2-7|.|TRBV9|.
TGTGCCAGCAGCCCCACGGGCTACGAGCAGTACTTC
CASSPTGYEQYF
>TRBJ2-2|.|TRBV7-8|.
TGTGCCAGCAGCTTGGGGTGGGCGGGGGCCACCGGGGAGCTGTTTTTT
CASSLGWAGATGELFF
>TRBJ2-1|.|TRBV9|.
TGTGCCAGCAGCACACCGAATGAGCAGTTCTTC
CASSTPNEQFF
>TRBJ2-1|.|TRBV27|TRBD2
TGTGCCAGCAGTCCTGGGGGACTAGCGGGGAACAATGAGCAGTTCTTC
CASSPGGLAGNNEQFF
>TRBJ1-3|.|TRBV23-1|.
TGCGCCAGCAGAGGAAACACCATATATTTT
CASRGNTIYF
>TRBJ2-1|once|TRBV29-1|TRBD2
TGCAGCGTTGAGCCAGCGGGAGCCTACAATGAGCAGTTCTTC
CSVEPAGAYNEQFF
>TRBJ1-6|.|TRBV7-9|.
TGTGCCAGCAGCAGGGTTGCACCCCTCCACTTT
CASSRVAPLHF
>TRBJ2-5|.|TRBV4-1|.
TGCGCCAGCAGCCAAAGACACCAAAAAGAGACCCAGTACTTC
CASSQRHQKETQYF
>TRBJ2-3|.|TRBV11-1|.
TGTGCCAGCAGCTTAGGTGGGGGGGCGGATACGCAGTATTTT
CASSLGGGADTQYF
>TRBJ1-1|.|TRBV27|.
TGTGCCAGCAGTTTAGGACAGACGAACACTGAAGCTTTCTTT
CASSLGQTNTEAFF
>TRBJ1-5|.|TRBV29-1|.
TGCAGCGTTGTCGAACCGGGAGGACAGCCCCAGCATTTT
CSVVEPGGQPQHF
>TRBJ2-7|few|TRBV6-5|.
TGTGCCAGCAGTTACTCTTGGCGGGCCTACGAGCAGTACTTC
CASSYSWRAYEQYF
>TRBJ2-1|.|TRBV12-5|TRBD2
TGTGCTAGTGGTTTACTAGCGGGGTCCTACAATGAGCAGTTCTTC
CASGLLAGSYNEQFF
>TRBJ1-1|.|TRBV29-1|.
TGCAGCGTTGAAATGCCTAACACTGAAGCTTTCTTT
CSVEMPNTEAFF
>TRBJ2-2|.|TRBV5-6|.
TGTGCCAGCAGCTTTGCCAGGGTTGTCACCGGGGAGCTGTTTTTT
CASSFARVVTGELFF
>TRBJ2-1|once|TRBV5-1|TRBD2
TGCGCCAGCAGCTTCGGGACTAGCGGGAACTTCAATGAGCAGTTCTTC
CASSFGTSGNFNEQFF
>TRBJ1-2|.|TRBV28|TRBD1
TGTGCCAGCAGTCCCGGACAGGGGGCGCAGGGCTACACCTTC
CASSPGQGAQGYTF
>TRBJ2-3|.|TRBV10-3|TRBD1
TGTGCCATCAGTGCTTCCGGGACAGACCTATTCCGGAACACAGATACGCAGTATTTT
CAISASGTDLFRNTDTQYF
>TRBJ1-6|few|TRBV4-2|TRBD1
TGTGCCAGCAGCCAATCGCGACAGGGGGATTCACCCCTCCACTTT
CASSQSRQGDSPLHF
>TRBJ2-7|.|TRBV7-8|TRBD2
TGTGCCAGCAGCTTAAGGACTAGCGGTGCCTACGAGCAGTACTTC
CASSLRTSGAYEQYF
>TRBJ2-7|.|TRBV11-2|.
TGTGCCAGCAGCTTAGTAGGGGCCAGGGGCTACGAGCAGTACTTC
CASSLVGARGYEQYF
>TRBJ2-7|.|TRBV7-2|TRBD2
TGTGCCAGCAGTTCGGGGGAGGGCTACGAGCAGTACTTC
CASSSGEGYEQYF
>TRBJ2-1|.|TRBV7-2|TRBD2
TGTGCCAGCAGCCCAGGGGGGACTAGCCACAATGAGCAGTTCTTC
CASSPGGTSHNEQFF
>TRBJ2-5|few|TRBV7-7|TRBD2
TGTGCTAGCAGCCGACACGCGGGACTAGCGGAAGAGACCCAGTACTTC
CASSRHAGLAEETQYF